Below, 10 T cell receptor beta chains from the same sample are listed, as sequenced in a study of cytomegalovirus exposure and HLA in healthy donors. Sequencing used immunoSEQ multiplex PCR; TCRdb keeps in-frame clones, though not all of them. The repertoire holds approximately 130,000 clones, with about 84% as singletons. The specimen was PBMCs. These receptors came from a woman aged 30 to 39 in good health and CMV-seronegative.

V gene TRBV20-1 combines with J gene TRBJ2-7; D gene ambiguous. The CDR3 contains 11 residues. Germline CDR1 is DFQATT and CDR2 is SNEGSKA (reference sequence). Trimming removed 0 bases from V and 3 bases from J, with 3 bases in between. The CDR3 sequence: CSARDYYEQYF. CDR3 DNA: TGCAGTGCTAGAGACTACTACGAGCAGTACTTC.

The V call is TRBV19, the J call TRBJ2-3, with TRBD2 identical over 9 bases. The CDR3 totals 18 residues. After removal of 3 bases from V and 0 bases from J, the junction contained 10 bases not matched to a gene. Looked up from germline, CDR1 is LNHDA and CDR2 is SQIVND (reference sequence). CDR3 nucleotide sequence: TGTGCCAGTAGTATGTCCAGCGGGGGGCGTTTAAGCACAGATACGCAGTATTTT. Translation: CASSMSSGGRLSTDTQYF.

This chain joins TRBV30 and TRBJ2-3; no definite D call. This CDR3 region has 12 residues. Germline CDR1 and CDR2: GTSNPN and SVGIG (reference sequence). V was cut by 8 bases and J by 6 bases, with 15 bases left in between. In DNA form, the CDR3 reads TGTGCCGGCACTGATTCGAGGGATACGCAGTATTTT. Protein sequence: CAGTDSRDTQYF.

The chain recombines TRBV30 with TRBJ2-5; 9 bases line up with TRBD1. This CDR3 has 14 residues. Germline V gene sequence: CDR1 GTSNPN, CDR2 SVGIG (reference sequence). The junction had 7 bases not matched to a gene; V was cut back by 3 bases and J by 5 bases. CDR3 residues: CAWSLGTGSETQYF. The CDR3 nucleotides are TGTGCCTGGAGCCTAGGGACAGGGAGCGAGACCCAGTACTTC.

This chain joins TRBV2 and TRBJ1-6; 8 bases align to TRBD1. V lost 4 bases and J lost 9; bases outside the gene matches: 11. CDR1 and CDR2 from the germline V gene are SNHLY and FYNNEI. There are 16 residues in the CDR3. CDR3 in DNA: TGTGCCAGCAGTGTTAGGACAGGGTCCTTAACTTCACCCCTCCACTTT. Translation gives CASSVRTGSLTSPLHF.

The V call is TRBV4-2, the J call TRBJ1-4; possibly TRBD1 for D (5 bases). Germline values: CDR1 LGHNA, CDR2 YNFKEQ. The V end lost 4 bases, the J end lost 0 bases, and 12 bases lay between the germline ends. CDR3 size: 16 residues. The CDR3 DNA sequence: TGTGCCAGCAGCCCCCAGGGCTCTGCAACTAATGAAAAACTGTTTTTT. Amino acid sequence: CASSPQGSATNEKLFF.

The chain combines TRBV7-2 with TRBJ1-5, with 8 bases fitting TRBD1. The CDR3 loop spans 14 amino acids. Losses at the gene ends were 7 bases for V and 7 bases for J; bases not matched to a gene: 9. CDR1 SGHTA and CDR2 FQGNSA come from the germline V gene. The CDR3 coding sequence is TGTGCCAGCACCTCCAAGACAGGGGAACAGCCCCAGCATTTT. This sequence encodes CASTSKTGEQPQHF. Looking up the rest from reference TRBV7-2 and TRBJ1-5 gives the full variable domain: GAGVSQSPSNKVTEKGKDVELRCDPISGHTALYWYRQSLGQGLEFLIYFQGNSAPDKSGLPSDRFSAERTGGSVSTLTIQRTQQEDSAVYLCASTSKTGEQPQHFGDGTRLSIL.

The chain couples TRBV19 to TRBJ1-2; 7 positions match TRBD1. Germline lookup yields CDR1 LNHDA and CDR2 SQIVND (reference sequence). After removal of 3 bases from V and 7 bases from J, the junction contained 5 bases not matched to a gene. The CDR3 has 13 amino acids. This CDR3 is CASSIKGASGYTF. The CDR3 bases are TGTGCCAGTAGTATTAAGGGGGCTAGTGGCTACACCTTC.

V usage is TRBV14 and J usage is TRBJ2-1, with 7 nucleotides matching TRBD1. Germline CDR1 reads SGHDN; CDR2 reads FVKESK. The CDR3 totals 16 residues. V lost 4 bases, J lost 0 bases, and 6 bases stayed unmatched. CDR3 sequence: CASSPMTGSSYNEQFF. The CDR3 coding sequence is TGTGCCAGCAGCCCCATGACAGGGAGCTCCTACAATGAGCAGTTCTTC.

The chain combines TRBV9 with TRBJ2-2, with D possibly being TRBD2 (6 bases). Germline CDR1 reads SGDLS; CDR2 reads YYNGEE. The CDR3 extends over 16 amino acids. Trimming cost V 0 bases and J 2 bases, with 11 bases left between them. The CDR3 protein is CASSVGSGINTGELFF. The CDR3, as DNA: TGTGCCAGCAGCGTAGGTAGCGGTATAAACACCGGGGAGCTGTTTTTT. The entire variable domain, with the rest obtained from reference TRBV9 and TRBJ2-2, is as follows: DSGVTQTPKHLITATGQRVTLRCSPRSGDLSVYWYQQSLDQGLQFLIQYYNGEERAKGNILERFSAQQFPDLHSELNLSSLELGDSALYFCASSVGSGINTGELFFGEGSRLTVL.